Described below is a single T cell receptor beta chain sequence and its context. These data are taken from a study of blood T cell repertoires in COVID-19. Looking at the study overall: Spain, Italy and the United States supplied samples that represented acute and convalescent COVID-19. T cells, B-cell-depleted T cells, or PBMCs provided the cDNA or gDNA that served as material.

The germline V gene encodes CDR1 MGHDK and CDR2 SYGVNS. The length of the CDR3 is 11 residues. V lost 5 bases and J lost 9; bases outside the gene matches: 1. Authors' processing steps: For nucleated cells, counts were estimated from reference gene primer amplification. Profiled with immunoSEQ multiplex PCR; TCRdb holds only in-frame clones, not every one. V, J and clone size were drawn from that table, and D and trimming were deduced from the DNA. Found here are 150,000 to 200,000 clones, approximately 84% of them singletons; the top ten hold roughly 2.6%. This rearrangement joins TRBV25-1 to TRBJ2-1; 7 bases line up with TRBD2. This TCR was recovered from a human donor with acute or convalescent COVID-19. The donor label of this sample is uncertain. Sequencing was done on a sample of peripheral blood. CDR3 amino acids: CASSPGGEQFF. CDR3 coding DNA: TGTGCCAGCAGTCCGGGGGGTGAGCAGTTCTTC.